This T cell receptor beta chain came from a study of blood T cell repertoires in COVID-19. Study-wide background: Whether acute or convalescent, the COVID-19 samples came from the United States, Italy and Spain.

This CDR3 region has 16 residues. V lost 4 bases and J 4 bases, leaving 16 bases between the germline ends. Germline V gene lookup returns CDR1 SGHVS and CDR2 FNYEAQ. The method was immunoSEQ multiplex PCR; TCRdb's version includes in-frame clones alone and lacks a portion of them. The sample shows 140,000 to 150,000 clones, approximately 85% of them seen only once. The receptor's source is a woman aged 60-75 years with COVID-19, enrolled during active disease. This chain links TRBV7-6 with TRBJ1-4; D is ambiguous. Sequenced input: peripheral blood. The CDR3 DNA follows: TGTGCCAGCAGCTCGCAACCGGGTCCTCGTAATGAAAAACTGTTTTTT. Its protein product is CASSSQPGPRNEKLFF.